A selection of T cell receptor beta chains follows, all from one sample in a study of cytomegalovirus exposure and HLA in healthy donors. The data were produced by immunoSEQ multiplex PCR, yet TCRdb's version contains in-frame clones alone and is incomplete. This table holds about 250,000 clones, less than 90% found once. Sequencing was performed on PBMCs. The source of these receptors is a man younger than 35 in good health and CMV-seropositive. The CDR3 runs from the conserved cysteine through the conserved F or W. The D gene is left open where the match is weak. Part of the rows lack a size; the others show once, few, many or a class for expanded clones.

TRBV27	TRBJ2-6	-	-	CASSLLHRSSGANVLTF	TGTGCCAGCAGTTTACTTCACAGGAGCTCTGGGGCCAACGTCCTGACTTTC
TRBV27	TRBJ2-1	-	-	CASSLGGLGEQFF	TGTGCCAGCAGTTTAGGGGGCTTGGGTGAGCAGTTCTTC
TRBV11-2	TRBJ1-1	-	-	CASSFGGNTEAFF	TGTGCCAGCAGCTTCGGGGGAAACACTGAAGCTTTCTTT
TRBV4-1	TRBJ2-7	-	-	CASKPAGSYEQYF	TGCGCCAGCAAACCTGCGGGGTCCTACGAGCAGTACTTC
TRBV10-3	TRBJ2-7	-	-	CAISEGKHEQYF	TGTGCCATCAGTGAGGGAAAGCACGAGCAGTACTTC
TRBV19	TRBJ1-5	-	-	CASSIAETSNQPQHF	TGTGCCAGTAGTATCGCAGAGACTAGCAATCAGCCCCAGCATTTT
TRBV11-3	TRBJ2-5	TRBD1	once	CASSLGSGGGETQYF	TGTGCCAGCAGCTTAGGGTCAGGGGGTGGCGAGACCCAGTACTTC
TRBV27	TRBJ1-4	-	-	CASRSQGKLFF	TGTGCCAGCAGGTCACAGGGTAAACTGTTTTTT
TRBV10-2	TRBJ2-7	TRBD1	many	CASSESGVGTGSYEQYF	TGCGCCAGCAGTGAGTCAGGCGTAGGGACAGGGTCCTACGAGCAGTACTTC
TRBV28	TRBJ2-7	TRBD2	-	CASSFGTSDEQYF	TGTGCCAGCAGTTTTGGGACTAGCGACGAGCAGTACTTC
TRBV9	TRBJ2-1	TRBD2	-	CASSDFTSGALAEQFF	TGTGCCAGCAGCGACTTTACTAGCGGCGCCCTCGCTGAGCAGTTCTTC
TRBV11-2	TRBJ2-1	-	-	CASSYRRRGNEQFF	TGTGCCAGCAGCTACCGTAGGCGGGGAAATGAGCAGTTCTTC
TRBV7-2	TRBJ1-2	TRBD1	-	CASRMDRGGGYTF	TGTGCCAGCAGAATGGACAGGGGGGGTGGCTACACCTTC
TRBV28	TRBJ2-1	TRBD2	-	CATSQLAGDYEQFF	TGTGCCACCTCTCAGTTAGCGGGAGACTACGAGCAGTTCTTC
TRBV4-1	TRBJ2-7	TRBD2	-	CASSQGASGSNYEQYF	TGCGCCAGCAGCCAAGGCGCTAGCGGGAGTAACTACGAGCAGTACTTC
TRBV7-8	TRBJ2-7	TRBD2	-	CASSLTSGGREQYF	TGTGCCAGCAGCCTGACTAGCGGGGGGAGGGAGCAGTACTTC
TRBV7-9	TRBJ2-7	-	-	CASSQMGDEQYF	TGTGCCAGCAGCCAAATGGGGGACGAGCAGTACTTC
TRBV27	TRBJ2-3	TRBD2	-	CASKTRLAGVTDTQYF	TGTGCCAGCAAAACGAGACTAGCGGGCGTCACAGATACGCAGTATTTT
TRBV6-8	TRBJ2-7	-	-	CASSPRGRGRPGEQYF	TGTGCCAGCAGTCCCCGGGGAAGGGGCCGCCCTGGGGAGCAGTACTTC
TRBV4-1	TRBJ2-5	-	-	CASSQVTGAGKTQYF	TGCGCCAGCAGCCAAGTTACGGGCGCCGGGAAGACCCAGTACTTC
TRBV5-5	TRBJ1-2	-	-	CASSLGQGIYGYTF	TGTGCCAGCAGCTTGGGTCAGGGGATCTATGGCTACACCTTC
TRBV9	TRBJ2-1	-	-	CASSTGSEQFF	TGTGCCAGCAGCACAGGGAGTGAGCAGTTCTTC
TRBV20-1	TRBJ1-1	-	-	CSARAGTEAFF	TGCAGTGCTAGAGCGGGGACTGAAGCTTTCTTT
TRBV19	TRBJ2-7	TRBD2	once	CASSIASGFSYEQYF	TGTGCCAGTAGTATCGCTAGCGGGTTCTCCTACGAGCAGTACTTC
TRBV5-4	TRBJ2-6	TRBD2	few	CASIKEGASGRSGANVLTF	TGTGCCAGCATCAAAGAAGGGGCTAGCGGGAGGTCTGGGGCCAACGTCCTGACTTTC
TRBV27	TRBJ2-1	-	-	CASSLAGNVNEQFF	TGTGCCAGCAGTTTAGCCGGTAATGTCAATGAGCAGTTCTTC
TRBV5-8	TRBJ2-7	TRBD1	-	CASNLDRVYEQYF	TGTGCCAGCAACCTAGACAGGGTCTACGAGCAGTACTTC
TRBV27	TRBJ2-7	TRBD2	once	CASRWAGEAYEQYF	TGTGCCAGCAGGTGGGCGGGAGAGGCCTACGAGCAGTACTTC
TRBV25-1	TRBJ1-4	-	-	CASSEGGGKNELFF	TGTGCCAGCAGTGAGGGTGGAGGGAAGAATGAACTGTTTTTT
TRBV19	TRBJ2-1	TRBD2	-	CASDGGDYNEQFF	TGTGCCAGTGACGGGGGGGACTACAATGAGCAGTTCTTC
TRBV11-1	TRBJ2-7	TRBD1	-	CASSLTGAYEQYF	TGTGCCAGCAGCTTAACAGGGGCGTACGAGCAGTACTTC
TRBV5-4	TRBJ2-1	-	-	CASSFGGFVNNEQFF	TGTGCCAGCAGCTTTGGCGGGTTCGTTAACAATGAGCAGTTCTTC
TRBV6-1	TRBJ1-1	-	-	CASSENRETTEAFF	TGTGCCAGCAGTGAAAACAGGGAGACCACTGAAGCTTTCTTT
TRBV11-2	TRBJ1-2	-	-	CASSLDVGLYGYTF	TGTGCCAGCAGCTTAGACGTGGGGCTCTATGGCTACACCTTC
TRBV10-3	TRBJ1-5	TRBD1	once	CAISVDRGGRQPQHF	TGTGCCATCAGTGTGGACAGGGGAGGACGTCAGCCCCAGCATTTT
TRBV7-2	TRBJ1-2	TRBD1	few	CASSLVPDRAVGGYTF	TGTGCCAGCAGCTTAGTCCCGGACAGGGCCGTTGGTGGCTACACCTTC
TRBV20-1	TRBJ1-1	-	-	CSVQGRRGAFF	TGCAGTGTCCAAGGACGGCGAGGGGCTTTCTTT
TRBV4-3	TRBJ1-5	-	-	CASSQDWRGGQPQHF	TGCGCCAGCAGCCAAGATTGGCGGGGGGGTCAGCCCCAGCATTTT
TRBV10-3	TRBJ2-3	TRBD1	-	CAISTGTASTDTQYF	TGTGCCATCAGCACCGGGACAGCTAGCACAGATACGCAGTATTTT
TRBV7-7	TRBJ2-3	TRBD2	-	CASSPGLADATDTQYF	TGTGCCAGCAGCCCGGGACTAGCGGACGCCACAGATACGCAGTATTTT
TRBV29-1	TRBJ1-2	-	-	CSVEPGNYGYTF	TGCAGCGTTGAACCGGGGAACTATGGCTACACCTTC
TRBV6-6	TRBJ1-2	-	-	CASSSAGARNGYTF	TGTGCCAGCAGTTCGGCGGGGGCGCGGAATGGCTACACCTTC
TRBV5-1	TRBJ1-1	TRBD1	-	CASSLGGQGTTEAFF	TGCGCCAGCAGCTTGGGGGGACAGGGGACGACTGAAGCTTTCTTT
TRBV30	TRBJ1-2	-	-	CAWSGLAGRSYGYTF	TGTGCCTGGAGTGGACTCGCGGGGCGTAGCTATGGCTACACCTTC
TRBV5-1	TRBJ2-3	TRBD2	-	CASSFGFAGGRGAQDTQYF	TGCGCCAGCAGCTTCGGTTTCGCGGGAGGCAGGGGAGCCCAAGATACGCAGTATTTT
TRBV2	TRBJ2-3	-	-	CASSQGTDTQYF	TGTGCCAGCAGTCAGGGGACAGATACGCAGTATTTT